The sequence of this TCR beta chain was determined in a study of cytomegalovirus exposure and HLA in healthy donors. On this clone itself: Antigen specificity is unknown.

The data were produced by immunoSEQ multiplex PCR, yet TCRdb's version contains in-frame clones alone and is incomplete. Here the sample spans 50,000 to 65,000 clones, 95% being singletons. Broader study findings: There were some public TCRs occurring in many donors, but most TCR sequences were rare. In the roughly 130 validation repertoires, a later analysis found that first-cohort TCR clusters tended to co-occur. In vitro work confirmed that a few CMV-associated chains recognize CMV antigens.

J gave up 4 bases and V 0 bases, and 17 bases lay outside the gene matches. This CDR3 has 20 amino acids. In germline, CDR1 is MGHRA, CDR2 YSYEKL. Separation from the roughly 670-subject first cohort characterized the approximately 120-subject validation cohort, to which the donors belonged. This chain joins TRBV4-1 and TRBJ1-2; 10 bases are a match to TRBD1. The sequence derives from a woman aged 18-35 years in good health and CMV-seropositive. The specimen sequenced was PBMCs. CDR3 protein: CASSQDFRGQGFHRGYGYTF. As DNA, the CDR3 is TGCGCCAGCAGCCAAGATTTTAGGGGACAGGGGTTTCACCGGGGCTATGGCTACACCTTC.